Following are 32 T cell receptor beta chains from one sample sequenced in a study of T cell clonality in common variable immunodeficiency (dated by TCRdb to between 2014 and 2017). Preparation of the library involved the immunoSEQ multiplex PCR assay. This is the immuneACCESS table as TCRdb keeps it, with only in-frame sequences that have V and J called. A part of the clones is gone; compared with another copy, unresolved V genes explain less than half, and the rest is unexplained. For this sample, 15,000 to 20,000 clones appear and none is a singleton. 9.5% to 15% of the sample is held by the ten biggest clonotypes. These receptors are not linked to any known antigen. Study-wide conclusions, independent of this receptor: Reportedly, TCRbeta sequences from CVID had fewer deletions and N-nucleotide insertions, and highly modified clones with 13 or more V deletions were absent from CVID.

Sequencing used peripheral blood mononuclear cells. The receptors were gathered from a human donor with common variable immunodeficiency.

For this clone: The sequence runs out 3 residues before the end of the CDR3; the remainder is reconstructed from the germline J gene. J is TRBJ2-7 and V is TRBV2, with 10 bases fitting TRBD1. Germline-derived CDR1 and CDR2 are SNHLY and FYNNEI. Germline trimming cut 4 bases from V and 6 bases from J; bases unmatched to any gene: 6. The CDR3 is 14 residues long. The CDR3 DNA, read in part, is TGTGCCAGCAGTGTGACAGGGGGCGTGGGCGAG. It translates to CASSVTGGVGE. The full CDR3 sequence reads CASSVTGGVGEQYF.

Note on this clone: Coverage ceases 3 residues before the CDR3 finishes, and the germline J gene fills in the end. The V call is TRBV18, the J call TRBJ1-1; TRBD1 might be the D (5 bases). V dropped 2 bases and J dropped 2 bases, with 15 bases sitting between them. Germline CDR1 and CDR2: KGHSH and LQKENI. The CDR3 contains 16 residues. The sequenced part of the CDR3 DNA is TGTGCCAGCTCACCAAAACAATCGGGGGGTAACACTGAA. Protein sequence: CASSPKQSGGNTE. The complete CDR3 reads CASSPKQSGGNTEAFF.

This clone has more than one count but fewer than ten. The read ends 3 residues early relative to the CDR3; the germline J gene fills the gap. This rearrangement joins TRBV7-2 to TRBJ2-2, with 7 nucleotides matching TRBD2. Germline lookup yields CDR1 SGHTA and CDR2 FQGNSA. Germline trimming cut 3 bases from V and 1 base from J; bases unmatched to any gene: 2. The CDR3 is 15 amino acids. The sequenced part of the CDR3 DNA is TGTGCCAGCAGCTTCTGGGGGGGGAACACCGGGGAG. Its translation: CASSFWGGNTGE. The entire CDR3 protein reads CASSFWGGNTGELFF.

As regards this clone: Sequencing ends 3 residues short of the CDR3 end; the germline J gene provides the rest. V is TRBV19 and J is TRBJ2-7; D ambiguous. Trimming stripped 2 bases from V and 0 bases from J, with 11 bases between. The CDR3 totals 15 residues. Germline values: CDR1 LNHDA, CDR2 SQIVND (reference sequence). The CDR3 DNA, read in part, is TGTGCCAGTAGTATATGGGCAGGCCTCTCCTACGAG. Translated: CASSIWAGLSYE. The complete CDR3 protein is CASSIWAGLSYEQYF.

As for this clone: The read comes to an end 3 residues before the CDR3 does, leaving the germline J gene to fill in the end. The chain has TRBV5-6 and TRBJ2-1, with TRBD1 matching over 11 bases. CDR3 length: 15 residues. Germline values: CDR1 SGHDT, CDR2 YYEEEE. J lost 9 bases, V lost 5 bases, and 10 bases had no gene match. CDR3 bases read: TGTGCCAGCAGTTATGGGACAGGGGGGTATGCTGAG. It specifies CASSYGTGGYAE. In full, the CDR3 is CASSYGTGGYAEQFF.

This clone was observed a handful of times. The sequenced CDR3 bases are TGTGCCAGCTCACCAGAGCTGAATGAG. Translation: CASSPELNE. The whole CDR3 sequence reads CASSPELNEQFF. The rearrangement joins TRBV18 to TRBJ2-1; D remains ambiguous. The CDR3 end is not reached by the read, which stops 3 residues before it; the germline J gene fills it in. Germline V gives CDR1 KGHSH, CDR2 LQKENI. This CDR3 has 12 residues. Trimming shortened V by 2 bases and J by 7 bases, and 6 bases separated the two germline ends.

This clone was detected many times. The observed sequence ends 3 residues before the CDR3 terminus, with the missing tail filled in from the germline J gene. This rearrangement joins TRBV19 to TRBJ1-4, with D possibly matching TRBD1 (5 bases). Germline V lookup: CDR1 LNHDA, CDR2 SQIVND (reference sequence). This CDR3 is 14 amino acids long. With 5 bases removed from V and 8 bases from J, the gap between germline ends came to 15 bases. The CDR3 spells CASSPRHWGEKLFF. CDR3 DNA, as far as it was read: TGTGCCAGTAGTCCGAGACACTGGGGCGAAAAA.

This clone was recorded a few times. The read finishes 3 residues shy of the CDR3 end, and the germline J gene is used to complete it. This chain uses TRBV30 with TRBJ1-5, with D possibly being TRBD1 (6 bases). CDR1 and CDR2 (germline): GTSNPN, SVGIG (reference sequence). The V and J ends lost 2 bases and 4 bases respectively, with 18 bases between them. This CDR3 is 16 amino acids long. Here the CDR3 reads CAWSWATGIGNQPQHF. CDR3 DNA, as far as it was read: TGTGCCTGGAGTTGGGCTACAGGGATTGGGAATCAGCCC.

This clone has ten or more counts. The read ends 3 residues early relative to the CDR3; the germline J gene fills the gap. The V and J genes are TRBV20-1 and TRBJ2-6; 7 bases agree with TRBD2. The J segment lost 4 bases and the V segment lost 3 bases, leaving 3 bases of the junction unmatched. The CDR3 contains 14 residues. CDR1 is DFQATT, CDR2 SNEGSKA, per germline (reference sequence). CDR3 bases read: TGCAGTGCTAGCCGGGGGGACGGGGCCAACGTC. As protein: CSASRGDGANV. The CDR3, in full, reads CSASRGDGANVLTF.

This clone was seen many times. The sequence runs out 3 residues before the end of the CDR3; the remainder is reconstructed from the germline J gene. The chain employs TRBV10-3 and TRBJ2-2; 11 nucleotides line up with TRBD2. This CDR3 spans 15 amino acids. Germline CDR1 is ENHRY and CDR2 is SYGVKD. The V gene end was trimmed by 7 bases and the J gene end by 5 bases; junction bases not matched to a gene: 6. CDR3 residues: CAIKATSGSTGELFF. The CDR3 DNA, read in part, is TGTGCCATCAAAGCCACTAGCGGGAGTACCGGGGAG.

The CDR3 spells CASSPGQGNNYGYTF. CDR3 bases read: TGTGCCAGCTCACCAGGGCAGGGTAATAACTATGGC. The chain couples TRBV18 to TRBJ1-2, with a possible D match to TRBD1 (5 bases). The CDR3 extends 3 residues past the end of the read, so its final part is completed from the germline J gene. There are 15 residues in the CDR3. Trimming stripped 2 bases from V and 1 base from J, with 11 bases between. Germline CDR1 KGHSH, CDR2 LQKENI. Combining the CDR3 with reference TRBV18 and TRBJ1-2 gives the whole variable domain NAGVMQNPRHLVRRRGQEARLRCSPMKGHSHVYWYRQLPEEGLKFMVYLQKENIIDESGMPKERFSAEFPKEGPSILRIQQVVRGDSAAYFCASSPGQGNNYGYTFGSGTRLTVV.

A note on this clone: Read sequence stops 3 residues before the CDR3 end, and the germline J gene provides the missing end. The V and J genes are TRBV6-2 or TRBV6-3 and TRBJ2-5; no reliable D call. V lost 1 base, J lost 2 bases, and 2 bases lay in between. The CDR3 sequence is 12 residues long. The V gene's germline CDR1 is MNHEY and CDR2 SVGEGT. The part of the CDR3 DNA that was read is TGTGCCAGCAGTTACTTACAAGAGACC. This translates into CASSYLQET. The entire CDR3 reads CASSYLQETQYF.

This clone was observed a handful of times. The sequence runs out 3 residues before the end of the CDR3; the remainder is reconstructed from the germline J gene. The chain couples TRBV6-1 to TRBJ2-1, with 7 bases lining up with TRBD1. This CDR3 is 15 amino acids long. V trimming: 6 bases; J trimming: 6 bases; junction bases outside the gene matches: 11. Germline V CDR1 and CDR2: MNHNS, SASEGT. The sequenced CDR3 bases are TGTGCCAGCAGAGAACAGGGGAATACGGGCAATGAG. Amino acids: CASREQGNTGNE. From start to end, the CDR3 is CASREQGNTGNEQFF.

Comments on this clone: From the germline J gene comes the end of the CDR3, since the read stops 3 residues before it. V gene TRBV11-1 combines with J gene TRBJ2-5, with TRBD1 matching over 7 bases. The CDR3 consists of 13 residues. Germline V CDR1 and CDR2: SGHAT, FQDESV (reference sequence). Losses at the gene ends were 4 bases for V and 5 bases for J; bases not matched to a gene: 4. Incomplete CDR3 DNA: TGTGCCAGCAGCTCTACAGGGGTTGAGACC. Protein product: CASSSTGVET. The full CDR3 protein reads CASSSTGVETQYF. Supplemented by reference TRBV11-1 and TRBJ2-5, the full variable domain reads EAEVAQSPRYKITEKSQAVAFWCDPISGHATLYWYRQILGQGPELLVQFQDESVVDDSQLPKDRFSAERLKGVDSTLKIQPAELGDSAMYLCASSSTGVETQYFGPGTRLLVL.

With respect to this clone: The sequenced fragment ends 3 residues before the CDR3 boundary, so the rest is inferred from the germline J gene. The V gene is TRBV5-4, the J gene TRBJ2-7; 7 positions agree with TRBD1. Losses at the gene ends were 3 bases for V and 6 bases for J; bases not matched to a gene: 12. The CDR3 is made up of 15 amino acids. The germline V gene has CDR1 SGHNT and CDR2 YYREEE (reference sequence). CDR3 region: CASSSAGTARTEQYF. The CDR3 bases that were read are TGTGCCAGCAGCTCCGCCGGGACAGCGAGGACCGAG.

This clone appeared many times. The read halts 3 residues ahead of the CDR3 end, with the missing end drawn from the germline J gene. V is TRBV7-3 and J is TRBJ2-3; possible D gene TRBD2, 6 bases. Germline V gives CDR1 SGHTA, CDR2 FQGTGA. The CDR3 totals 15 residues. Trimming took off 2 bases at V and 6 bases at J, with 15 bases between the two ends. The CDR3 region is CASSLGAGRSDTQYF. CDR3 DNA (partial): TGTGCCAGCAGCTTAGGTGCGGGGCGCAGTGATACG.

This clone was seen a handful of times. Read coverage stops 3 residues before the CDR3 terminus; the germline J gene supplies the remainder. V usage is TRBV30 and J usage is TRBJ2-3, with 14 bases fitting TRBD2. Unmatched junction bases numbered 7, after V lost 4 bases and J lost 4 bases. Germline CDR1 reads GTSNPN; CDR2 reads SVGIG (reference sequence). There are 16 residues in the CDR3. The sequenced part of the CDR3 DNA is TGTGCCTGGACCCTGGGACTAGCGGGGGAGGCAGATACG. Protein sequence: CAWTLGLAGEADT. The CDR3 in its entirety is CAWTLGLAGEADTQYF.

Comments on this clone: Germline and junction disagree at one end, which may indicate a read error. The sequenced fragment ends 3 residues before the CDR3 boundary, so the rest is inferred from the germline J gene. The J gene is TRBJ2-5, the V gene TRBV7-9; TRBD2 matches at 11 bases. The germline V gene has CDR1 SEHNR and CDR2 FQNEAQ (reference sequence). The CDR3 contains 15 residues. CDR3 DNA (partial): TGTGCCAGCAGATTAGCGGGGGGGACAACTAAGACC. It yields the protein CASRLAGGTTKT. The whole CDR3 protein reads CASRLAGGTTKTQYF.

In this sample, this clone turned up a few times. The DNA ends 3 residues before the CDR3 does, and the rest of the CDR3 is filled in from the germline J gene. The V and J genes are TRBV19 and TRBJ1-4, with D hard to call. The CDR3 consists of 13 residues. V dropped 2 bases and J dropped 5 bases, with 6 bases sitting between them. From germline, CDR1 is LNHDA and CDR2 SQIVND (reference sequence). The CDR3: CASSIRVNEKLFF. The CDR3 DNA, read in part, is TGTGCCAGTAGTATACGCGTAAATGAAAAA. Combining the CDR3 with reference TRBV19 and TRBJ1-4 gives the whole variable domain DGGITQSPKYLFRKEGQNVTLSCEQNLNHDAMYWYRQDPGQGLRLIYYSQIVNDFQKGDIAEGYSVSREKKESFPLTVTSAQKNPTAFYLCASSIRVNEKLFFGSGTQLSVL.

Relative to its sample, this clone is medium-sized (0.01 to 0.1%). Coverage ceases 3 residues before the CDR3 finishes, and the germline J gene fills in the end. The J gene is TRBJ2-4, the V gene TRBV2; tentatively, D is TRBD1 (5 bases). This CDR3 has 11 residues. CDR1 is SNHLY, CDR2 FYNNEI, per germline. Trimming cost V 6 bases and J 8 bases, with 8 bases left between them. The CDR3: CASRIGDIQYF. CDR3 DNA (partial): TGTGCCAGCAGGATAGGGGACATT.

This clone has just a few counts. The CDR3 end falls 3 residues outside the read, so it is completed with the germline J gene. This chain joins TRBV7-9 and TRBJ2-7; TRBD2 aligns across 7 bases. CDR3 size: 15 residues. Trimming removed 1 base from V and 2 bases from J; junction bases left unmatched: 5. CDR1 and CDR2 from the germline V gene are SEHNR and FQNEAQ (reference sequence). This chain's CDR3 is CASSLGGGSAYEQYF. CDR3 bases read: TGTGCCAGCAGCTTAGGGGGGGGGTCGGCCTACGAG.

This clone turned up a few times. Read sequence stops 3 residues before the CDR3 end, and the germline J gene provides the missing end. The V call is TRBV18, the J call TRBJ2-5, with D perhaps TRBD1 (6 bases). The germline V and J ends were trimmed by 4 bases and 2 bases, with 14 bases remaining between them. Germline V lookup: CDR1 KGHSH, CDR2 LQKENI. This CDR3 region has 15 residues. The CDR3 sequence: CASSLSPDSQETQYF. Partial CDR3 DNA: TGTGCCAGCTCACTCTCACCGGACAGTCAAGAGACC.

About this clone: The sequence runs out 3 residues before the end of the CDR3; the remainder is reconstructed from the germline J gene. This chain links TRBV6-1 with TRBJ2-7; D perhaps matches TRBD2 (6 bases). This CDR3 is 14 amino acids long. V was pared by 2 bases and J by 3 bases, with 11 bases between. CDR1 and CDR2 (germline): MNHNS, SASEGT. The CDR3 sequence: CASSEKDGGYEQYF. The DNA read from the CDR3 is TGTGCCAGCAGTGAAAAAGACGGGGGCTACGAG.

CDR3 protein: CASSWTGAYEQFF. The part of the CDR3 DNA that was read is TGTGCCAGCAGTTGGACAGGGGCATATGAG. The chain has TRBV6-2 or TRBV6-3 and TRBJ2-1; 9 nucleotides match TRBD1. Coverage ceases 3 residues before the CDR3 finishes, and the germline J gene fills in the end. V was clipped by 4 bases and J by 8 bases; unmatched bases: 3. Germline values: CDR1 MNHEY, CDR2 SVGEGT. This CDR3 has 13 residues.

This clone appeared a few times. The DNA ends 3 residues before the CDR3 does, and the rest of the CDR3 is filled in from the germline J gene. V is TRBV20-1 and J is TRBJ1-5, with TRBD1 matching over 8 bases. CDR3 size: 16 residues. Germline values: CDR1 DFQATT, CDR2 SNEGSKA (reference sequence). V lost 3 bases and J lost 2; bases outside the gene matches: 9. Partial CDR3 DNA: TGCAGTGCTAGCCGGCAGGGGGCGGTCGGCAATCAGCCC. Translated: CSASRQGAVGNQP. The complete CDR3 protein is CSASRQGAVGNQPQHF.

Concerning this clone: The DNA ends 3 residues before the CDR3 does, and the rest of the CDR3 is filled in from the germline J gene. J is TRBJ1-6 and V is TRBV18; unclear D gene. Looked up from germline, CDR1 is KGHSH and CDR2 is LQKENI. V was pared by 3 bases and J by 11 bases, with 17 bases between. The CDR3 is 15 residues long. The covered CDR3 bases are TGTGCCAGCTCACCCAGTGCGGCGGGAAATCCACCC. Protein: CASSPSAAGNPP. The CDR3 in full is CASSPSAAGNPPLHF.

This clone was picked up a small number of times. The read comes to an end 3 residues before the CDR3 does, leaving the germline J gene to fill in the end. The gene calls are TRBV18 and TRBJ2-3; no clear D gene. Germline CDR1 and CDR2: KGHSH and LQKENI. The CDR3 is 13 residues long. The V end lost 0 bases, the J end lost 2 bases, and 3 bases lay between the germline ends. CDR3 bases read: TGTGCCAGCTCACCACCGGCCACAGATACG. Residues: CASSPPATDT. From start to end, the CDR3 is CASSPPATDTQYF. Full variable domain (missing parts from reference TRBV18 and TRBJ2-3): NAGVMQNPRHLVRRRGQEARLRCSPMKGHSHVYWYRQLPEEGLKFMVYLQKENIIDESGMPKERFSAEFPKEGPSILRIQQVVRGDSAAYFCASSPPATDTQYFGPGTRLTVL.

This clone was detected a few times. The read halts 3 residues ahead of the CDR3 end, with the missing end drawn from the germline J gene. This chain uses TRBV19 with TRBJ1-5; possible D gene TRBD1, 6 bases. This CDR3 is built from 14 residues. Trimming shortened V by 6 bases and J by 4 bases, and 13 bases separated the two germline ends. CDR1 LNHDA and CDR2 SQIVND come from the germline V gene (reference sequence). Here the CDR3 reads CASSRQTGNQPQHF. CDR3 DNA, as far as it was read: TGTGCCAGTAGCCGTCAAACAGGGAATCAGCCC. The full variable domain, completed using reference TRBV19 and TRBJ1-5, is DGGITQSPKYLFRKEGQNVTLSCEQNLNHDAMYWYRQDPGQGLRLIYYSQIVNDFQKGDIAEGYSVSREKKESFPLTVTSAQKNPTAFYLCASSRQTGNQPQHFGDGTRLSIL.

This clone showed up just a few times. The read ends 3 residues shy of where the CDR3 ends; the end is completed using the germline J gene. The chain combines TRBV7-9 with TRBJ2-5; 8 bases agree with TRBD1. This CDR3 spans 15 amino acids. J lost 4 bases, V lost 5 bases, and 9 bases had no gene match. Germline-derived CDR1 and CDR2 are SEHNR and FQNEAQ (reference sequence). The CDR3 here is CASSDGQGGRETQYF. Incomplete CDR3 DNA: TGTGCCAGCAGCGACGGACAGGGTGGGAGAGAGACC.

In the case of this clone: With the read ending 3 residues before the CDR3 end, the germline J gene is used to fill in that end. This sequence joins TRBV30 and TRBJ2-2; 7 positions match TRBD1. This CDR3 contains 15 residues. Germline V gene data show CDR1 as GTSNPN and CDR2 as SVGIG (reference sequence). V lost 0 bases and J lost 1; bases outside the gene matches: 2. The sequenced CDR3 bases are TGTGCCTGGAGTGTACGGACAGGGAACACCGGGGAG. Translated, it gives CAWSVRTGNTGE. The CDR3 as a whole reads CAWSVRTGNTGELFF. Full variable domain (missing parts from reference TRBV30 and TRBJ2-2): SQTIHQWPATLVQPVGSPLSLECTVEGTSNPNLYWYRQAAGRGLQLLFYSVGIGQISSEVPQNLSASRPQDRQFILSSKKLLLSDSGFYLCAWSVRTGNTGELFFGEGSRLTVL.

Worth noting for this clone: The sequence runs out 3 residues before the end of the CDR3; the remainder is reconstructed from the germline J gene. The rearrangement uses TRBV11-2 and TRBJ2-7; maybe TRBD2 (6 bases). V was pared by 5 bases and J by 6 bases, with 17 bases between. Germline CDR1 SGHAT, CDR2 FQNNGV. This CDR3 contains 14 residues. The sequenced CDR3 bases are TGTGCCAGCAGCATATTAGCGGCGACATCCGAG. Its protein product is CASSILAATSE. The full CDR3 protein is CASSILAATSEQYF.

This clone occurred many times. The CDR3 extends 3 residues past the end of the read, so its final part is completed from the germline J gene. The V and J genes are TRBV7-3 and TRBJ2-1; 10 bases align to TRBD1. Germline CDR1 reads SGHTA; CDR2 reads FQGTGA. The CDR3 contains 15 residues. Unmatched junction bases numbered 4, after V lost 0 bases and J lost 8 bases. CDR3 bases read: TGTGCCAGCAGCTTAACGGGACAGGGGCGGGATGAG. Encoded protein: CASSLTGQGRDE. The CDR3 in full is CASSLTGQGRDEQFF.